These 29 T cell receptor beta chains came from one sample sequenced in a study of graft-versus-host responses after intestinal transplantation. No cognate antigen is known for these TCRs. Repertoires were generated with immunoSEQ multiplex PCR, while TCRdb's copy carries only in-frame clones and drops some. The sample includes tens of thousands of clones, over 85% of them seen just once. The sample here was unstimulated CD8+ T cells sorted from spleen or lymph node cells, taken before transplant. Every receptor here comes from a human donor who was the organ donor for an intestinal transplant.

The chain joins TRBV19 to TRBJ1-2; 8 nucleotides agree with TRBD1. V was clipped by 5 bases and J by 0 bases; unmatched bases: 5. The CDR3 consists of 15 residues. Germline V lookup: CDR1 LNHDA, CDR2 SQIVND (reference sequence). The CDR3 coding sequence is TGTGCCAGTAGTGGAAACAGGGGGACTAACTATGGCTACACCTTC. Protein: CASSGNRGTNYGYTF. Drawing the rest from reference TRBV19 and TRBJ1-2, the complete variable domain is DGGITQSPKYLFRKEGQNVTLSCEQNLNHDAMYWYRQDPGQGLRLIYYSQIVNDFQKGDIAEGYSVSREKKESFPLTVTSAQKNPTAFYLCASSGNRGTNYGYTFGSGTRLTVV.

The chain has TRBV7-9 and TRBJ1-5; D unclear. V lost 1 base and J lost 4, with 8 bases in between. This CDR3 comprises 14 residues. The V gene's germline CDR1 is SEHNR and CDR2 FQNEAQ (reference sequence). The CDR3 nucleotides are TGTGCCAGCAGCTTAGTTGGCCCTAATCAGCCCCAGCATTTT. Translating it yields CASSLVGPNQPQHF.

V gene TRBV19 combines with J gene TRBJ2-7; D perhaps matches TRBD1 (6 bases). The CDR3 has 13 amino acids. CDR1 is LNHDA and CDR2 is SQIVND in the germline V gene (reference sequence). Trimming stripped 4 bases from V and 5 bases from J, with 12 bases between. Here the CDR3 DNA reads TGTGCCAGTAGTACCGGACAGCCCAACGAGCAGTACTTC. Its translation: CASSTGQPNEQYF.

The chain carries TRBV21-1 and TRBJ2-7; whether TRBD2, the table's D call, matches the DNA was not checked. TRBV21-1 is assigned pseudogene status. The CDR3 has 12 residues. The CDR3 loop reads CASTLLEYEQYF. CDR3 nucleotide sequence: TGTGCCAGCACCCTATTGGAGTACGAGCAGTACTTC.

The CDR3 sequence: CATQSAGDNQETQYF. DNA of the CDR3: TGTGCCACCCAATCAGCGGGAGACAACCAAGAGACCCAGTACTTC. The gene calls are TRBV10-3 and TRBJ2-5, with 8 bases aligning to TRBD2. The CDR3 runs 15 residues. With V trimmed by 10 bases and J by 0 bases, 10 bases remained unmatched. Germline CDR1 and CDR2: ENHRY and SYGVKD.

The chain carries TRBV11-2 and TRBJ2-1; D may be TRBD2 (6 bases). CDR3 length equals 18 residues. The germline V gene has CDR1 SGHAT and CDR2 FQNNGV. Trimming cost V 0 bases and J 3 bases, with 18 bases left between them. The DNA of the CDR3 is TGTGCCAGCAGCTTAGATCAAAGACCGGGACTTATCTACAATGAGCAGTTCTTC. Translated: CASSLDQRPGLIYNEQFF.

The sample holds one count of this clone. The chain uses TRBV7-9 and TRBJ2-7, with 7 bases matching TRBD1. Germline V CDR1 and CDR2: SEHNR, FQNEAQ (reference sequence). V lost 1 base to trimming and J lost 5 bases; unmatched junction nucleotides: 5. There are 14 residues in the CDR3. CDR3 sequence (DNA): TGTGCCAGCAGCTTAGGGACAGGTATCAACGAGCAGTACTTC. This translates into CASSLGTGINEQYF.

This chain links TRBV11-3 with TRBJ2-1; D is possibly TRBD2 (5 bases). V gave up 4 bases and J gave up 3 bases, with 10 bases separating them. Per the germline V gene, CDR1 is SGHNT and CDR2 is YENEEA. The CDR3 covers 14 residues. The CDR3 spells CASSSSRDYNEQFF. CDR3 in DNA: TGTGCCAGCAGCTCGTCTCGGGACTACAATGAGCAGTTCTTC.

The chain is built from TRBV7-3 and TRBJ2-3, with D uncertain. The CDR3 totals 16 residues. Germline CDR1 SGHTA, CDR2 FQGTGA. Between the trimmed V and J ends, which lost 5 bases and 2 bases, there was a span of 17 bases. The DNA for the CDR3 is TGTGCCAGCAGCAGCCAAGGCGGAAAACTCACAGATACGCAGTATTTT. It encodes CASSSQGGKLTDTQYF.

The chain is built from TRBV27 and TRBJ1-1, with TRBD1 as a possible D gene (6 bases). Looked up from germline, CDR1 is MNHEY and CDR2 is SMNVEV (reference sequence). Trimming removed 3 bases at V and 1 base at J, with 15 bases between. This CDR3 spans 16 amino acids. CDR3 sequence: CASSLSWTATNTEAFF. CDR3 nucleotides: TGTGCCAGCAGTTTGTCATGGACAGCGACGAACACTGAAGCTTTCTTT.

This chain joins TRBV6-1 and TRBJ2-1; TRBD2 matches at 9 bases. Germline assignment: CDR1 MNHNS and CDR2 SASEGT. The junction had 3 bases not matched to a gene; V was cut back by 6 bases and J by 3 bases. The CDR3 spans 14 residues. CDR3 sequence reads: CASSRLAVYNEQFF. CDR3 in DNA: TGTGCCAGCAGCCGACTAGCGGTCTACAATGAGCAGTTCTTC.

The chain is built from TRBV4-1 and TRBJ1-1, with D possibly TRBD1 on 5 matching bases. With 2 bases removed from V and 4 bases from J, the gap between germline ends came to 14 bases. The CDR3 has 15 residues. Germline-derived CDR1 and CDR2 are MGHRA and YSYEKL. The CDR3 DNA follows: TGCGCCAGCAGCCAACGACCCGGGGGAGGCACTGAAGCTTTCTTT. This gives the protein CASSQRPGGGTEAFF.

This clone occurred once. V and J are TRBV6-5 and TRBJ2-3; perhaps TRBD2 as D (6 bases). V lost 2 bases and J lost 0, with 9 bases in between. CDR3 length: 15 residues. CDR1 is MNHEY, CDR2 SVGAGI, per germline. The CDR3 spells CASSYEGTSTDTQYF. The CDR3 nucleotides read TGTGCCAGCAGTTACGAGGGGACTAGCACAGATACGCAGTATTTT.

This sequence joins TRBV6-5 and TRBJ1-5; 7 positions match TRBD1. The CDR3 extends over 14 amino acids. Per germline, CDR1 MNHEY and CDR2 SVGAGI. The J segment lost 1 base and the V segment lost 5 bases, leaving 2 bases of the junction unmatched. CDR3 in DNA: TGTGCCAGCAGTGACAGGGCAAGCAATCAGCCCCAGCATTTT. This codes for CASSDRASNQPQHF.

For the CDR3, the DNA is TGTGCCAGCACCTCAAAGGGGGGGCTTCGGGAGCAGTACTTC. Protein sequence: CASTSKGGLREQYF. This sequence joins TRBV27 and TRBJ2-7; D might be TRBD2 (7 bases). The CDR3 is made up of 14 amino acids. The V and J ends lost 7 bases and 7 bases respectively, with 20 bases between them. CDR1 and CDR2 (germline): MNHEY, SMNVEV (reference sequence).

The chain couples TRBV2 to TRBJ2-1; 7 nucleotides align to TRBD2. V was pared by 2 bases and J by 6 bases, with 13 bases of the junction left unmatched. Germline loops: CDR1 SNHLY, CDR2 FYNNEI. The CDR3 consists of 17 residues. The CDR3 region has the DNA TGTGCCAGCAGTGAACGATGGGGGAGGGCCGTGTTCAATGAGCAGTTCTTC. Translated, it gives CASSERWGRAVFNEQFF.

The DNA of the CDR3 is TGTGCCAGCAGCTTCTCGTCCGGGGGCGAGCAGTACTTC. It specifies CASSFSSGGEQYF. The V gene is TRBV11-3, the J gene TRBJ2-7, with a possible D match to TRBD2 (6 bases). Germline CDR1 SGHNT, CDR2 YENEEA. Trimming removed 3 bases at V and 6 bases at J, with 12 bases between. CDR3 length equals 13 residues.

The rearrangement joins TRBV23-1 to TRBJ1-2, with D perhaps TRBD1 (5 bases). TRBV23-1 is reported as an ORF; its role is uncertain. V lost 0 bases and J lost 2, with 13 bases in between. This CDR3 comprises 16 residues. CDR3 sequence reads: CASSQSGWGLNYGYTF. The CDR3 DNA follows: TGCGCCAGCAGTCAATCAGGTTGGGGCCTCAACTATGGCTACACCTTC.

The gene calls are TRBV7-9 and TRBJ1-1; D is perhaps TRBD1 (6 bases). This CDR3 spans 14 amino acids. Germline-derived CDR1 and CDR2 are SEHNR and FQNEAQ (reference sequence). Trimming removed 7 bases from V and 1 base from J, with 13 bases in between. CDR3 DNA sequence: TGTGCCAGCACCGGGGTGGGGGCGAACACTGAAGCTTTCTTT. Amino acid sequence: CASTGVGANTEAFF.

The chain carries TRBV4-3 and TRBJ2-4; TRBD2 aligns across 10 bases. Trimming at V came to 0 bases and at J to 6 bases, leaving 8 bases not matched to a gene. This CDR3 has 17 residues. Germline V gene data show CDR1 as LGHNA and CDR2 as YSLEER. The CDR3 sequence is CASSQDLEREGVNIQYF. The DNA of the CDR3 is TGCGCCAGCAGCCAAGATCTGGAGCGGGAGGGGGTAAACATTCAGTACTTC.

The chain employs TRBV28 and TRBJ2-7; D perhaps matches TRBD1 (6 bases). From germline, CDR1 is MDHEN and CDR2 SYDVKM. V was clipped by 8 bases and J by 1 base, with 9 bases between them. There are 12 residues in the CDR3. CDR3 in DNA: TGTGCCAGCGCAGGGGTGTCCTACGAGCAGTACTTC. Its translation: CASAGVSYEQYF.

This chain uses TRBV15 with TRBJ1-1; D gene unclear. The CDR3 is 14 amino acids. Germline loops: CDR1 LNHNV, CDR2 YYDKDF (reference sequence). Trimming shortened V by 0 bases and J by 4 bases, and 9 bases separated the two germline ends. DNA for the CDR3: TGTGCCACCAGCAGAGATTTGGGAGCCACTGAAGCTTTCTTT. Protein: CATSRDLGATEAFF.

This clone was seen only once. CDR3 residues: CASSDSASGVFGTGELFF. The CDR3 DNA sequence: TGTGCCAGCAGTGACTCTGCTAGCGGGGTATTTGGAACCGGGGAGCTGTTTTTT. V gene TRBV6-4 combines with J gene TRBJ2-2; 9 bases map to TRBD2. Trimming cost V 0 bases and J 5 bases; bases outside gene matches: 10. Germline lookup yields CDR1 MRHNA and CDR2 SNTAGT. The CDR3 runs to 18 residues.

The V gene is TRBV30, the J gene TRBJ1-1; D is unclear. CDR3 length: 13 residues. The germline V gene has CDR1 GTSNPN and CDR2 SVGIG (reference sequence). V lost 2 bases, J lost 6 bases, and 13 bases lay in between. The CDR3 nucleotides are TGTGCCTGGAGTCTGGCGGAGGGAGCTGAAGCTTTCTTT. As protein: CAWSLAEGAEAFF. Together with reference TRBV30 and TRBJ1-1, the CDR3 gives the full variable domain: SQTIHQWPATLVQPVGSPLSLECTVEGTSNPNLYWYRQAAGRGLQLLFYSVGIGQISSEVPQNLSASRPQDRQFILSSKKLLLSDSGFYLCAWSLAEGAEAFFGQGTRLTVV.

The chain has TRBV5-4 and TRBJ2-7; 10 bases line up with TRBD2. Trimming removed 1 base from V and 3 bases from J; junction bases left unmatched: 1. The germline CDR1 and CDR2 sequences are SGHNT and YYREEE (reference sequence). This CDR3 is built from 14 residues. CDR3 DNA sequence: TGTGCCAGCAGCTTGCAGCGGGGGGGCTACGAGCAGTACTTC. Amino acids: CASSLQRGGYEQYF.

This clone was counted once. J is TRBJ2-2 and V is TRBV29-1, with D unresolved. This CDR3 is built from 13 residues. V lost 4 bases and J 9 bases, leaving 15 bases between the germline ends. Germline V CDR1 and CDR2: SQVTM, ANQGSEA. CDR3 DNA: TGCAGCGTTGCAGTGCCCAACGTCAGGGAGCTGTTTTTT. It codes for CSVAVPNVRELFF.

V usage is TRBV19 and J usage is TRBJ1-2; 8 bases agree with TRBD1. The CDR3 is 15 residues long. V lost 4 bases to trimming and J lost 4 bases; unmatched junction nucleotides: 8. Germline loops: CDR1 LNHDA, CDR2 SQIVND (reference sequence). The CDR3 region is CASSTVAGGAYGYTF. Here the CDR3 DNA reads TGTGCCAGTAGTACGGTTGCAGGGGGCGCCTATGGCTACACCTTC.

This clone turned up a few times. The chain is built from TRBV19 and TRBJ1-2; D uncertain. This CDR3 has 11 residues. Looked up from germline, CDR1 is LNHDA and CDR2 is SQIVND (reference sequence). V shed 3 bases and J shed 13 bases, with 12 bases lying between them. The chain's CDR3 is CASSIGLFRTF. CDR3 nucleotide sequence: TGTGCCAGTAGTATTGGACTGTTTCGCACCTTC. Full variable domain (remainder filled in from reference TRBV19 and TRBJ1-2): DGGITQSPKYLFRKEGQNVTLSCEQNLNHDAMYWYRQDPGQGLRLIYYSQIVNDFQKGDIAEGYSVSREKKESFPLTVTSAQKNPTAFYLCASSIGLFRTFGSGTRLTVV.

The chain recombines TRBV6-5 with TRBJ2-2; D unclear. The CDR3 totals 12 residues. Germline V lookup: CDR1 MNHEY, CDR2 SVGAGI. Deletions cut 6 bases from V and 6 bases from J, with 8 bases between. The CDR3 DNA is TGTGCCAGCAGCCCCGTTTCCGGGGAGCTGTTTTTT. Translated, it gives CASSPVSGELFF.